This T cell receptor beta chain was profiled in a study of T cell changes during pregnancy in multiple sclerosis. There are a few counts of this clone. V shed 6 bases and J 3 bases; nucleotides not matched to a gene: 8. The germline gives CDR1 LNHDA, CDR2 SQIVND (reference sequence). The CDR3 totals 14 residues. Profiled with immunoSEQ multiplex PCR; TCRdb holds only in-frame clones, not every one. The sample shows 80,000 to 130,000 clones, more than 90% of them seen only once. The sample here was peripheral blood, taken in the second trimester of pregnancy. The clonotype originates from a female donor with multiple sclerosis, enrolled in a pregnancy study. The chain has TRBV19 and TRBJ2-7; 7 bases match TRBD2. CDR3 sequence (DNA): TGTGCCAGTAGCACTTTAGCGGGTTTCTACGAGCAGTACTTC. It codes for CASSTLAGFYEQYF. Full variable domain (rest looked up from reference TRBV19 and TRBJ2-7): DGGITQSPKYLFRKEGQNVTLSCEQNLNHDAMYWYRQDPGQGLRLIYYSQIVNDFQKGDIAEGYSVSREKKESFPLTVTSAQKNPTAFYLCASSTLAGFYEQYFGPGTRLTVT.